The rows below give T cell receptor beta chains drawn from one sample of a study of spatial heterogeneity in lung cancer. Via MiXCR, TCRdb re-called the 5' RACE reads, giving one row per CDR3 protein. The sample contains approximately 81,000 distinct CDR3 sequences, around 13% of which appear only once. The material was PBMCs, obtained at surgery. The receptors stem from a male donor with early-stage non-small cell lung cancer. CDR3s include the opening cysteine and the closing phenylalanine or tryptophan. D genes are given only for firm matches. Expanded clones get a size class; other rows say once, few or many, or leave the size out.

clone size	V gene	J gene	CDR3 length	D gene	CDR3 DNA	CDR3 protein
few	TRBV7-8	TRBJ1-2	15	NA	TGTGCCAGCAGCAAAGACGGACAACTCTCCTATGGCTACACCTTC	CASSKDGQLSYGYTF
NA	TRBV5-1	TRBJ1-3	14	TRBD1	TGCGCCACCGCGACAGGGCCTTCTGGAAACACCATATATTTT	CATATGPSGNTIYF
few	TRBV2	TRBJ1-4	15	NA	TGTGCCAGCAGTGAAGCCGGGGGAACTAATGAAAAACTGTTTTTT	CASSEAGGTNEKLFF
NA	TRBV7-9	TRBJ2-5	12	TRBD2	TGTGCCAGCAGCTTTACAACTAGCGGTCAGTACTTC	CASSFTTSGQYF
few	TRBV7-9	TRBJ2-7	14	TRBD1	TGTGCCAGCAGGTCCGGGACAGGCTCCTACGAGCAGTACTTC	CASRSGTGSYEQYF
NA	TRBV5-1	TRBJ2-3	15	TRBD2	TGCGCCAGCAGCATCGCGGGAGTACCCACAGATACGCAGTATTTT	CASSIAGVPTDTQYF
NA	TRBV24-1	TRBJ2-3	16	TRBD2	TGTGCCACCAGTGTGACAGCGGGAGGGCCTGGAGATACGCAGTATTTT	CATSVTAGGPGDTQYF
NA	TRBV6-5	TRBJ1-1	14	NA	TGTGCCAGCAGCCCCCCAGAAGGGCACACTGAAGCTTTCTTT	CASSPPEGHTEAFF
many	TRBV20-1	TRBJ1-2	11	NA	TGCAGTGCTAGAGATAACTTTAGCTACACCTTC	CSARDNFSYTF
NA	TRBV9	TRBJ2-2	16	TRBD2	TGTGCCAGCAGCCCAAGAGCGGGGATGAACACCGGGGAGCTGTTTTTT	CASSPRAGMNTGELFF
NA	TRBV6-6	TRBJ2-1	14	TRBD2	TGTGCCAGCAGTTACCTCAGCGGGAGCGATGAGCAGTTCTTC	CASSYLSGSDEQFF
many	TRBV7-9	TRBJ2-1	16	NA	TGTGCCAGCAGCTCACAAGACCCGCACGAATACAATGAGCAGTTCTTC	CASSSQDPHEYNEQFF
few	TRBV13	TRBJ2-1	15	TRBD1	TGTGCCAGCAGCCGAGGGGGACAGGGGTGGAATGAGCAGTTCTTC	CASSRGGQGWNEQFF
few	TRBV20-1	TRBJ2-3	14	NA	TGCAGTGCTAGCCCCGGAGGGTTCGTAGATACGCAGTATTTT	CSASPGGFVDTQYF
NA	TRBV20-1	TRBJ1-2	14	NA	TGCAGTGCTAGGCAGCCAGAGCTAACCTATGGCTACACCTTC	CSARQPELTYGYTF
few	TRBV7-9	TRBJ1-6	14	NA	TGTGCCAGCAGCTTGGATAGTGGGAATTCACCCCTCCACTTT	CASSLDSGNSPLHF
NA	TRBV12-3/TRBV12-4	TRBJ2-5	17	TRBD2	TGTGCCAGCAGTTTAGATGTTAGCGGGGGCCTACAAGAGACCCAGTACTTC	CASSLDVSGGLQETQYF
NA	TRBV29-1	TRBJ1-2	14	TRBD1	TGCAGCGCTGGGGACAGTAGATCCAACTATGGCTACACCTTC	CSAGDSRSNYGYTF
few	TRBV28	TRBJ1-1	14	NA	TGTGCCAGCCGCGGTGGACAGAATCGGGCTGAAGCTTTCTTT	CASRGGQNRAEAFF
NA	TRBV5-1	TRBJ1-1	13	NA	TGCGCCAGCAGCGGAATTAGGGACACTGAAGCTTTCTTT	CASSGIRDTEAFF